This T cell receptor beta chain emerged from a study of blood T cell repertoires in COVID-19. This CDR3 is 15 amino acids long. V lost 4 bases and J lost 6, with 18 bases in between. Germline loops: CDR1 SGDLS, CDR2 YYNGEE. The table came from immunoSEQ multiplex PCR; TCRdb's copy has only in-frame clones and leaves some out. The repertoire consists of over 150,000 clones, with 85% to 90% occurring once and the leading ten covering about 7.3%. Material: peripheral blood. The TCR was taken from a man aged 45-65 years with active or convalescent COVID-19. The rearrangement joins TRBV9 to TRBJ2-3; D possibly corresponds to TRBD2 (7 bases). The CDR3 loop is CASSPLAVQGDTQYF. The CDR3 DNA reads as TGTGCCAGCAGCCCTCTAGCGGTCCAGGGGGATACGCAGTATTTT.